The present T cell receptor (beta chain) was sequenced within a study of T cell repertoires in cytomegalovirus infection. Overall study context: CMV infection together with matching HLA type was indicated by public TCR beta signatures.

Study-level points and caveats: Based on cumulative public TCR beta family frequency, carriers of CMV plus the relevant HLA were identified. HLA-C-restricted CMV clonotypes gave the most frequent clonotype in two of eight donors.

Trimming shortened V by 3 bases and J by 1 base, and 14 bases separated the two germline ends. This CDR3 comprises 16 residues. TCRdb reprocessed the reads via MiXCR and lists one record per CDR3 protein. Of around 34,000 distinct CDR3 sequences in the sample, approximately 52% were seen once. With respect to this clonotype: Its antigen remains unknown.

The sequence was obtained from a human donor in good health (CMV status not recorded). Some clones in this sample may be carry-over from other donors' samples. The source material was CD8+ T cells from cultured PBMCs, sampled from culture after CMV antigen stimulation. J is TRBJ2-3 and V is TRBV12-3 or TRBV12-4; D gene ambiguous. CDR3: CASSFSLYERTDTQYF. CDR3 DNA sequence: TGTGCCAGCAGTTTCTCGTTATATGAGCGCACAGATACGCAGTATTTT.